A selection of T cell receptor beta chains follows, all from one sample in a study of CD8 T cells in ankylosing spondylitis. TCRdb reprocessed the 5' RACE reads via MiXCR and lists one record per CDR3 protein. Here the sample spans over 400,000 distinct CDR3 sequences, roughly a quarter being singletons. Sequencing used blood, either unsorted or a sorted T cell fraction (not recorded which). The receptors were gathered from a male donor with ankylosing spondylitis. Both conserved end residues are part of each CDR3. A D gene is named only where the DNA matches it firmly. The size field is filled for only some rows; it gives once, few, many or a size class.

J gene | clone size | D gene | V gene | CDR3 protein | CDR3 DNA
TRBJ1-2 | . | . | TRBV20-1 | CSASAPLSRYGYTF | TGCAGTGCTAGTGCCCCTTTGAGTCGCTATGGCTACACCTTC
TRBJ1-2 | few | TRBD1 | TRBV5-1 | CASSSPGQGNYGYTF | TGCGCCAGCAGCTCCCCGGGACAGGGAAACTATGGCTACACCTTC
TRBJ2-4 | . | . | TRBV7-2 | CASSLYGNIQYF | TGTGCCAGCAGCTTATACGGGAACATTCAGTACTTC
TRBJ2-2 | . | TRBD1 | TRBV12-3/TRBV12-4 | CASTRIQGAGTGELFF | TGTGCCAGCACTCGAATTCAGGGGGCTGGCACCGGGGAGCTGTTTTTT
TRBJ1-2 | few | . | TRBV14 | CASSRGGWNYGYTF | TGTGCCAGCAGCCGCGGGGGTTGGAACTATGGCTACACCTTC
TRBJ1-2 | few | . | TRBV27 | CASSLRRNDRNYGYTF | TGTGCCAGCAGTCTTAGAAGGAACGACCGGAACTATGGCTACACCTTC
TRBJ2-5 | once | . | TRBV5-1 | CASTYEPRQGSGETQYF | TGCGCCAGCACCTACGAACCCCGGCAGGGGTCAGGAGAGACCCAGTACTTC
TRBJ2-1 | . | . | TRBV20-1 | CSVRPGSYNEQFF | TGCAGTGTCAGACCGGGATCCTACAATGAGCAGTTCTTC
TRBJ2-1 | . | TRBD2 | TRBV27 | CASSLREWSEQFF | TGTGCCAGCAGTTTGCGGGAGTGGAGTGAGCAGTTCTTC
TRBJ2-1 | few | . | TRBV3-1 | CASTREGASGYNEQFF | TGTGCCAGCACCCGCGAGGGGGCTAGCGGCTACAATGAGCAGTTCTTC
TRBJ2-1 | . | . | TRBV5-1 | CASSWNSGVQNEQFF | TGCGCCAGCAGCTGGAATAGCGGCGTACAGAATGAGCAGTTCTTC
TRBJ2-1 | few | . | TRBV20-1 | CSASQGRQLVF | TGCAGTGCTAGTCAGGGCCGGCAACTGGTCTTC
TRBJ2-3 | . | TRBD2 | TRBV4-1 | CASSQDYRGLAGVADTQYF | TGCGCCAGCAGCCAAGATTACCGGGGACTAGCGGGAGTTGCAGATACGCAGTATTTT
TRBJ2-1 | . | . | TRBV12-3/TRBV12-4 | CASSWEGGIYNEQFF | TGTGCCAGCAGTTGGGAAGGGGGAATTTACAATGAGCAGTTCTTC
TRBJ2-2 | . | . | TRBV6-5 | CASSYRGDTGELFF | TGTGCCAGCAGTTACCGGGGAGACACCGGGGAGCTGTTTTTT